These T cell receptor beta chains were read from a single sample in a study of CD8 T cells in ankylosing spondylitis. TCRdb re-called the 5' RACE reads through MiXCR, storing one row per CDR3 protein. The sample has about 510,000 distinct CDR3 sequences; roughly 5.2% are singletons. The specimen sequenced was blood, either unsorted or a sorted T cell fraction (not recorded which). The receptors come from a male donor with ankylosing spondylitis. Both conserved end residues are part of each CDR3. A D gene is named only where the DNA matches it firmly. Clone sizes are given selectively: once, few, many, or a class where the clone is expanded.

j_call,d_call,v_call,cdr3_length,clone_size,cdr3_aa,cdr3_nt
TRBJ2-2,TRBD2,TRBV9,16,NA,CASTGSGTRMYGELFF,TGTGCCAGCACGGGGAGCGGGACCAGAATGTACGGGGAGCTGTTTTTT
TRBJ1-2,TRBD1,TRBV28,14,many,CASGGQIFNYGYTF,TGTGCCAGCGGGGGACAGATCTTTAACTATGGCTACACCTTC
TRBJ2-7,TRBD2,TRBV30,14,many,CAWTSGGASLEQYF,TGTGCCTGGACGAGCGGGGGGGCCAGTTTAGAGCAGTACTTC
TRBJ2-7,TRBD2,TRBV11-1,19,NA,CASSPGQLRTSGAPYEQYF,TGTGCCAGCAGCCCCGGACAACTCAGGACTAGCGGGGCCCCCTACGAGCAGTACTTC
TRBJ1-4,TRBD1,TRBV10-3,16,many,CAISSSRGQTNEKLFF,TGTGCCATCAGTTCCTCCAGGGGGCAAACTAATGAAAAACTGTTTTTT
TRBJ1-1,NA,TRBV12-3/TRBV12-4,14,many,CASSQVQGSTEAFF,TGTGCCAGCAGTCAAGTTCAGGGATCTACTGAAGCTTTCTTT
TRBJ2-5,NA,TRBV5-1,15,NA,CASSLESPAGETQYF,TGCGCCAGCAGCTTGGAGTCCCCGGCGGGAGAGACCCAGTACTTC
TRBJ1-5,NA,TRBV27,14,many,CASSWGGSNQPQHF,TGTGCCAGCAGTTGGGGGGGGAGTAATCAGCCCCAGCATTTT
TRBJ2-1,NA,TRBV7-9,15,few,CASSPGLQADNEQFF,TGTGCCAGCAGCCCGGGACTGCAGGCGGACAATGAGCAGTTCTTC
TRBJ2-3,TRBD2,TRBV6-1,14,many,CASSIRGGPDTQYF,TGTGCCAGCAGTATCCGGGGGGGCCCAGATACGCAGTATTTT
TRBJ1-5,NA,TRBV3-1,14,NA,CASSPQMGPPPQHF,TGTGCCAGCAGCCCTCAAATGGGTCCTCCGCCCCAGCATTTT
TRBJ2-1,NA,TRBV10-3,13,few,CAISESGSHWEFF,TGTGCCATCAGTGAGTCGGGCTCCCATTGGGAGTTCTTC
TRBJ2-7,TRBD2,TRBV7-2,13,many,CASVLAGHYEQYF,TGTGCCAGCGTATTAGCGGGACACTACGAGCAGTACTTC
TRBJ1-2,NA,TRBV9,15,many,CASSAMGQNNYGYTF,TGTGCCAGCAGCGCTATGGGGCAGAACAACTATGGCTACACCTTC
TRBJ2-1,NA,TRBV20-1,15,NA,CSAREGVNSYNEQFF,TGCAGTGCTAGAGAGGGGGTTAACTCCTACAATGAGCAGTTCTTC
TRBJ2-1,TRBD2,TRBV28,15,few,CASTPGTSGFTEQFF,TGTGCCAGCACTCCTGGGACTAGCGGCTTTACGGAGCAGTTCTTC
TRBJ1-1,NA,TRBV2,12,once,CASRTDSPEAFF,TGTGCCAGCAGGACGGACAGCCCTGAAGCTTTCTTT
TRBJ2-7,TRBD1,TRBV29-1,13,many,CSVRGQGFNEQYF,TGCAGCGTGAGAGGACAGGGGTTCAACGAGCAGTACTTC
TRBJ2-2,TRBD1,TRBV6-2/TRBV6-3,15,many,CASSYSTGGAGELFF,TGTGCCAGCAGTTACTCGACAGGGGGGGCCGGGGAGCTGTTTTTT
TRBJ1-1,TRBD1,TRBV5-1,15,many,CASSLLGQGASEAFF,TGCGCCAGCAGTTTATTGGGACAGGGGGCTTCTGAAGCTTTCTTT
TRBJ1-3,NA,TRBV28,12,many,CASSLSKNTIYF,TGTGCCAGCAGTTTATCTAAGAACACCATATATTTT
TRBJ2-2,NA,TRBV27,14,NA,CASSKGVGTGELFF,TGTGCCAGCAGTAAGGGCGTGGGCACCGGGGAGCTGTTTTTT
TRBJ2-2,TRBD2,TRBV29-1,13,many,CSVERGGTGELFF,TGCAGCGTTGAGCGGGGGGGCACCGGGGAGCTGTTTTTT
TRBJ2-5,NA,TRBV7-2,13,many,CASSRAGRETQYF,TGTGCCAGCTCCAGGGCGGGGAGAGAGACCCAGTACTTC
TRBJ2-2,NA,TRBV7-2,17,many,CASSLRARGWGTGELFF,TGTGCCAGCAGCTTAAGGGCGAGGGGATGGGGCACCGGGGAGCTGTTTTTT
TRBJ2-1,NA,TRBV29-1,12,many,CSVGKPGNEQFF,TGCAGCGTTGGCAAGCCTGGCAATGAGCAGTTCTTC
TRBJ2-7,NA,TRBV7-8,17,many,CASSPGTRTASYYEQYF,TGTGCCAGCAGCCCTGGGACACGGACAGCCTCATACTACGAGCAGTACTTC
TRBJ2-7,NA,TRBV20-1,13,few,CSAWDPNSYEQYF,TGCAGTGCTTGGGACCCAAACTCCTACGAGCAGTACTTC
TRBJ1-4,NA,TRBV5-1,18,many,CASSRGQPARATNEKLFF,TGCGCCAGCAGCCGAGGACAGCCAGCCCGAGCAACTAATGAAAAACTGTTTTTT
TRBJ2-3,NA,TRBV18,16,few,CASSPPAGAYTDTQYF,TGTGCCAGCTCACCACCGGCAGGGGCGTACACAGATACGCAGTATTTT
TRBJ2-5,NA,TRBV27,15,many,CASSLGGPPVETQYF,TGTGCCAGCAGTTTAGGGGGGCCCCCTGTAGAGACCCAGTACTTC
TRBJ2-1,TRBD2,TRBV20-1,16,many,CSALGLAGGPYNEQFF,TGCAGTGCTCTGGGACTAGCGGGGGGGCCTTACAATGAGCAGTTCTTC
TRBJ1-6,NA,TRBV10-3,16,many,CAISPQDSRSNSPLHF,TGTGCCATCAGCCCCCAAGATTCGAGGAGTAATTCACCCCTCCACTTT
TRBJ2-7,NA,TRBV18,13,NA,CASSPQTVREQYF,TGTGCCAGCTCACCGCAGACCGTACGCGAGCAGTACTTC
TRBJ2-3,TRBD2,TRBV29-1,16,many,CSALVWTSGVTDTQYF,TGCAGCGCTCTAGTCTGGACTAGCGGGGTTACAGATACGCAGTATTTT
TRBJ2-7,NA,TRBV7-2,14,many,CASSYGSGVYEQYF,TGTGCCAGCAGCTACGGGAGCGGAGTCTACGAGCAGTACTTC